Below are 19 T cell receptor beta chains sequenced from a single sample in a study of blood T cell repertoires in COVID-19. Sequenced by immunoSEQ multiplex PCR; TCRdb stores in-frame clones only, minus some. The profile shows fewer than 200,000 clones, more than 75% of them singletons. Sequencing used peripheral blood. The receptors originated from a man aged 50-59 years who had recovered from COVID-19.

This clone appeared once. The chain uses TRBV5-5 and TRBJ1-5, with D perhaps TRBD1 (5 bases). The V end was cut by 4 bases, the J end by 1 base, with 9 bases between. Germline assignment: CDR1 SGHKS and CDR2 YYEKEE (reference sequence). This CDR3 region has 14 residues. CDR3 in amino acids: CASSQGTSNQPQHF. The DNA for the CDR3 is TGTGCCAGCAGCCAGGGTACGAGCAATCAGCCCCAGCATTTT.

This clone was seen a handful of times. This chain uses TRBV6-1 with TRBJ1-2; tentatively, D is TRBD1 (6 bases). The V end was cut by 2 bases, the J end by 7 bases, with 11 bases between. This CDR3 is built from 13 residues. Germline-derived CDR1 and CDR2 are MNHNS and SASEGT. CDR3 in amino acids: CASSEQGLGGYTF. CDR3 nucleotides: TGTGCCAGCAGTGAACAGGGGCTGGGTGGCTACACCTTC.

The rearrangement joins TRBV9 to TRBJ1-2, with D tentatively TRBD1 (5 bases). The CDR3 is 15 amino acids. The V gene lost 3 bases and the J gene lost 4 bases, with 16 bases spanning the gap. Germline V gene sequence: CDR1 SGDLS, CDR2 YYNGEE. CDR3 region: CASSGFDRSFYGYTF. CDR3 sequence (DNA): TGTGCCAGCAGCGGGTTTGACAGATCTTTCTATGGCTACACCTTC.

This chain joins TRBV9 and TRBJ1-1; no reliable D call. CDR1 SGDLS and CDR2 YYNGEE come from the germline V gene. CDR3 length equals 15 residues. Trimming removed 0 bases at V and 5 bases at J, with 14 bases between. CDR3 nucleotide sequence: TGTGCCAGCAGCGTAGAAGGGATGGGAGGTACTGAAGCTTTCTTT. Amino acids: CASSVEGMGGTEAFF.

The V and J genes are TRBV2 and TRBJ2-5; 7 positions agree with TRBD2. V lost 1 base to trimming and J lost 4 bases; unmatched junction nucleotides: 6. Germline V gene lookup returns CDR1 SNHLY and CDR2 FYNNEI. The CDR3 totals 15 residues. Written as DNA, the CDR3 is TGTGCCAGCAGTGAAGGGGAGGGTGGGATAGAGACCCAGTACTTC. It specifies CASSEGEGGIETQYF. Full variable domain (rest looked up from reference TRBV2 and TRBJ2-5): EPEVTQTPSHQVTQMGQEVILRCVPISNHLYFYWYRQILGQKVEFLVSFYNNEISEKSEIFDDQFSVERPDGSNFTLKIRSTKLEDSAMYFCASSEGEGGIETQYFGPGTRLLVL.

The chain is built from TRBV6-2 or TRBV6-3 and TRBJ2-7; D gene uncertain. CDR1 is MNHEY and CDR2 is SVGEGT in the germline V gene. V gave up 2 bases and J gave up 0 bases, with 14 bases separating them. This CDR3 region has 16 residues. In DNA form, the CDR3 reads TGTGCCAGCAGTTACCACCCCAGAACCCCCTCCTACGAGCAGTACTTC. This encodes CASSYHPRTPSYEQYF.

This clone was seen a single time. The CDR3: CSVLGLAAYEQYF. In DNA, the CDR3 is TGCAGCGTTTTAGGACTAGCGGCTTACGAGCAGTACTTC. This chain links TRBV29-1 with TRBJ2-7; TRBD2 matches at 10 bases. The germline V gene has CDR1 SQVTM and CDR2 ANQGSEA. This CDR3 region has 13 residues. Trimming cost V 5 bases and J 4 bases; bases outside gene matches: 5.

The chain couples TRBV10-3 to TRBJ2-7, with 11 bases matching TRBD2. V lost 2 bases and J lost 6; bases outside the gene matches: 6. The CDR3 totals 15 residues. CDR1 is ENHRY and CDR2 is SYGVKD in the germline V gene. In DNA form, the CDR3 reads TGTGCCATCAGTGAGACTAGCGGGAGAAAGGGCGAGCAGTACTTC. This codes for CAISETSGRKGEQYF.

The J gene is TRBJ2-7, the V gene TRBV7-9; D is possibly TRBD1 (6 bases). The germline V gene encodes CDR1 SEHNR and CDR2 FQNEAQ (reference sequence). The V end was cut by 2 bases, the J end by 6 bases, with 20 bases between. The length of the CDR3 is 16 residues. The CDR3 bases are TGTGCCAGCAGCTTACCCACCCTAACAGGGTTCATCGAGCAGTACTTC. Translation gives CASSLPTLTGFIEQYF. The entire variable domain, with the rest obtained from reference TRBV7-9 and TRBJ2-7, is as follows: DTGVSQNPRHKITKRGQNVTFRCDPISEHNRLYWYRQTLGQGPEFLTYFQNEAQLEKSRLLSDRFSAERPKGSFSTLEIQRTEQGDSAMYLCASSLPTLTGFIEQYFGPGTRLTVT.

V usage is TRBV15 and J usage is TRBJ2-1, with 11 bases fitting TRBD2. V shed 0 bases, J shed 7 bases, and the junction held 8 bases outside the gene matches. CDR1 is LNHNV, CDR2 YYDKDF, per germline (reference sequence). The CDR3 loop spans 17 amino acids. The CDR3 sequence is CATSREKLAGVGNEQFF. CDR3 DNA sequence: TGTGCCACCAGCAGAGAAAAACTAGCGGGAGTAGGTAATGAGCAGTTCTTC. The full variable domain, with the rest looked up from reference TRBV15 and TRBJ2-1, is DAMVIQNPRYQVTQFGKPVTLSCSQTLNHNVMYWYQQKSSQAPKLLFHYYDKDFNNEADTPDNFQSRRPNTSFCFLDIRSPGLGDTAMYLCATSREKLAGVGNEQFFGPGTRLTVL.

The chain joins TRBV5-1 to TRBJ1-4; possibly TRBD1 for D (6 bases). The length of the CDR3 is 14 residues. The germline gives CDR1 SGHRS, CDR2 YFSETQ. V was pared by 0 bases and J by 7 bases, with 10 bases between. The chain's CDR3 is CASSLGRGIEKLFF. CDR3 in DNA: TGCGCCAGCAGCTTGGGCAGGGGTATTGAAAAACTGTTTTTT.

V usage is TRBV6-5 and J usage is TRBJ2-7, with TRBD1 identical over 8 bases. Germline V lookup: CDR1 MNHEY, CDR2 SVGAGI. V was clipped by 0 bases and J by 0 bases; unmatched bases: 4. The CDR3 is 16 amino acids. The CDR3 sequence is CASSYSNRGTSYEQYF. CDR3 bases: TGTGCCAGCAGTTACTCGAACAGGGGGACCTCCTACGAGCAGTACTTC.

The chain links TRBV19 to TRBJ2-2, with D perhaps matching TRBD1 (6 bases). Deletions cut 10 bases from V and 5 bases from J, with 20 bases between. The CDR3 has 15 residues. The germline CDR1 and CDR2 sequences are LNHDA and SQIVND (reference sequence). The CDR3 reads CATAPQGWGTGELFF. The CDR3 nucleotides read TGTGCCACCGCTCCCCAGGGGTGGGGGACCGGGGAGCTGTTTTTT.

This clone has just a few counts. The rearrangement joins TRBV6-4 to TRBJ2-1; the match to TRBD2 covers 11 bases. The V segment lost 2 bases and the J segment 13 bases; nucleotides outside the gene matches: 1. The CDR3 extends over 12 amino acids. In germline, CDR1 is MRHNA, CDR2 SNTAGT. Here the CDR3 reads CASSDGTSGQFF. CDR3 nucleotides: TGTGCCAGCAGTGACGGGACTAGCGGACAGTTCTTC.

This clone appeared a single time. The CDR3 is CASTSGNIQYF. Written as DNA, the CDR3 is TGTGCCAGCACCTCAGGGAACATTCAGTACTTC. The chain employs TRBV11-2 and TRBJ2-4, with D possibly TRBD1 on 5 matching bases. This CDR3 spans 11 amino acids. Per the germline V gene, CDR1 is SGHAT and CDR2 is FQNNGV. Trimming cost V 7 bases and J 7 bases, with 8 bases left between them.

In its sample, this clone was seen once. The V and J genes are TRBV6-1 and TRBJ2-1; 10 bases map to TRBD1. The V segment lost 6 bases and the J segment 3 bases; nucleotides outside the gene matches: 8. Germline CDR1 and CDR2: MNHNS and SASEGT. The CDR3 totals 16 residues. The CDR3 sequence: CASRERQGARYNEQFF. The CDR3 DNA sequence: TGTGCCAGCAGAGAAAGACAGGGGGCGCGCTACAATGAGCAGTTCTTC.

This sequence joins TRBV6-5 and TRBJ1-5; 7 nucleotides agree with TRBD1. The CDR3 consists of 13 residues. V gave up 2 bases and J gave up 7 bases; unmatched junction bases: 2. Germline loops: CDR1 MNHEY, CDR2 SVGAGI. CDR3 in amino acids: CASSYEGAQPQHF. The CDR3 DNA is TGTGCCAGCAGTTACGAGGGGGCCCAGCCCCAGCATTTT.

The chain couples TRBV6-5 to TRBJ1-5; TRBD1 matches at 7 bases. This CDR3 is built from 13 residues. Germline V gene data show CDR1 as MNHEY and CDR2 as SVGAGI. After removal of 6 bases from V and 5 bases from J, the junction contained 4 bases not matched to a gene. The CDR3 is CASSRDRDQPQHF. The CDR3 nucleotides are TGTGCCAGCAGCCGGGACAGAGATCAGCCCCAGCATTTT.

The V gene is TRBV9, the J gene TRBJ1-1; TRBD1 matches at 7 bases. CDR1 is SGDLS, CDR2 YYNGEE, per germline. CDR3 length: 18 amino acids. After removal of 0 bases from V and 1 base from J, the junction contained 12 bases not matched to a gene. The CDR3 DNA sequence: TGTGCCAGCAGCGTAGGCTGGCAGGGGGGAAGGGGGAACACTGAAGCTTTCTTT. Its protein product is CASSVGWQGGRGNTEAFF.